The text below deals with one T cell receptor beta chain. Antigen: not known. Profiling relied on immunoSEQ multiplex PCR, and the TCRdb table lists in-frame clones only, not all of them. The table records tens of thousands of clones, around four fifths of them present only once. These data are taken from a study of lymphopenia after photon versus proton radiotherapy. Study-level findings and limits: Relative stability marked proton patients; photon patients lost diversity and naive cells. Only patients who died were analyzed for survival; proton advantage is unproven. After lymphocyte nadir, photon-treated repertoires showed oligoclonal expansion, especially CD8+ Temra.

Unmatched junction bases numbered 13, after V lost 4 bases and J lost 1 base. The length of the CDR3 is 17 residues. Germline loops: CDR1 SGHRS, CDR2 YFSETQ. This chain joins TRBV5-1 and TRBJ2-7; 8 positions agree with TRBD2. The specimen comprised peripheral blood, sampled from a patient treated with proton-based radiotherapy. This TCR was recovered from a woman aged 70 to 79 with pancreatic cancer. CDR3 residues: CASSPTQLSGKSYEQYF. The CDR3 DNA follows: TGCGCCAGCAGCCCCACCCAACTTAGCGGGAAATCCTACGAGCAGTACTTC.